The rows below give T cell receptor beta chains drawn from one sample of a study of T cell responses to AZD1222 COVID-19 vaccine. Libraries were prepared by immunoSEQ multiplex PCR; TCRdb keeps only in-frame clonotypes and omits some of them. The sample consists of 110,000 or so clones, approximately 91% of them appearing once. The specimen comprised peripheral blood, sampled on day 0 of AZD1222 vaccination. The receptors shown here come from an adult in good health. Both conserved end residues are part of each CDR3. The D gene is left open where the match is weak. Clone size is not always given. Where it is, it says once, few, many or a class for expanded clones.

- TRBJ2-3 - TRBV9 TGTGCCAGCAGGGCTAGCGGCACAGATACGCAGTATTTT CASRASGTDTQYF
once TRBJ2-3 TRBD2 TRBV5-1 TGCGCCAGCAGCTCCCCGACGGGGGGACGTGCTAGCACAGATACGCAGTATTTT CASSSPTGGRASTDTQYF
- TRBJ1-4 - TRBV4-2 TGTGCCAGCAGCCAACAGACAGTCTCCCACGCCAATTACAATGAAAAACTGTTTTTT CASSQQTVSHANYNEKLFF
- TRBJ1-4 - TRBV19 TGTGCCAGTAGTATCTCGGCCCTTAATGAAAAACTGTTTTTT CASSISALNEKLFF
- TRBJ2-4 - TRBV10-3 TGTGCCATCAGTGCGAGGGGGCCCGGGGGAAACATTCAGTACTTC CAISARGPGGNIQYF
- TRBJ2-7 - TRBV28 TGTGCCAGCAGTCGGACTACAGGGCGGGAGCAGTACTTC CASSRTTGREQYF
- TRBJ2-1 TRBD2 TRBV11-3 TGTGCCAGCAGCTCTGAGCGGGAGGAATCGTTCTTC CASSSEREESFF
- TRBJ1-1 - TRBV7-9 TGTGCCAGCAGCCTACGGACCCCTGAAGCTTTCTTT CASSLRTPEAFF
- TRBJ2-5 TRBD2 TRBV3-1/TRBV3-2 TGTGCCAGCAGCCTCGGAGGGACTATGGGAGAGACCCAGTACTTC CASSLGGTMGETQYF
- TRBJ1-4 TRBD1 TRBV19 TGTGCCAGTAGCATTGACAGGGAGGAAAAACTGTTTTTT CASSIDREEKLFF
few TRBJ1-1 - TRBV11-2 TGTGCCAGCAGCTTCCCCGGGAGTCTGGGCACTGAAGCTTTCTTT CASSFPGSLGTEAFF
- TRBJ2-7 - TRBV5-1 TGCGCCAGCAGCTCGGGGACAATTGTCGACGAGCAGTACTTC CASSSGTIVDEQYF
few TRBJ2-1 TRBD2 TRBV7-9 TGTGCCAGCAGAGGACTAGAGGCGCTCCATGAGCAGTTCTTC CASRGLEALHEQFF
- TRBJ1-6 - TRBV9 TGTGCCAGCAGTGGGGCAGGGAGGGAACTAAGCTCCTATAATTCACCCCTCCACTTT CASSGAGRELSSYNSPLHF
- TRBJ2-5 TRBD1 TRBV28 TGTGCCAGTCTCCCCCGGGACAGGGTTGAGACCCAGTACTTC CASLPRDRVETQYF
once TRBJ1-2 TRBD1 TRBV6-5 TGTGCCAGCAGTAAGACAGGGGGCGGCTATGGCTACACCTTC CASSKTGGGYGYTF
- TRBJ1-6 - TRBV6-5 TGTGCCAGCAGTCTAGGGGGGGATGGGTCACCCCTCCACTTT CASSLGGDGSPLHF
- TRBJ1-1 - TRBV3-1/TRBV3-2 TGTGCCAGCAGCCATTTGACAGGTGAAGCTTTCTTT CASSHLTGEAFF
- TRBJ2-3 - TRBV24-1 TGTGCCACCAGTGACCATCGGGGGGATACGCAGTATTTT CATSDHRGDTQYF
- TRBJ1-2 TRBD1 TRBV27 TGTGCCAGCAGCCAAAGACAGGGGAGTGGCTACACCTTC CASSQRQGSGYTF
- TRBJ1-6 - TRBV4-1 TGCGCCAGCAGCCAATATAACAGGGTTGGTAATTCACCCCTCCACTTT CASSQYNRVGNSPLHF
- TRBJ1-1 - TRBV18 TGTGCCAGCTCACCCAATCAGAACACTGAAGCTTTCTTT CASSPNQNTEAFF
- TRBJ2-1 - TRBV5-1 TGCGCCAGCAGCCACCTCCGGGGGAGCTCCTACAATGAGCAGTTCTTC CASSHLRGSSYNEQFF
- TRBJ1-5 - TRBV28 TGTGCCAGCAGTCCCCACATAGGGTTAAACCAGCCCCAGCATTTT CASSPHIGLNQPQHF
few TRBJ1-6 TRBD1 TRBV7-9 TGTGCCAGCAGCACAGGGGGGAATTCACCCCTCCACTTT CASSTGGNSPLHF
- TRBJ2-2 - TRBV27 TGTGCCAGCAGTTTACGGCAGCGGACCGGGGAGCTGTTTTTT CASSLRQRTGELFF
once TRBJ2-7 - TRBV7-8 TGTGCCAGCAGCTTAGGTCAACCGAACGAGCAGTACTTC CASSLGQPNEQYF
- TRBJ2-7 TRBD1 TRBV5-8 TGTGCCAGCAGCTTAGGGCCAGGGGGCGTGGGTGAGCAGTACTTC CASSLGPGGVGEQYF
- TRBJ2-3 TRBD2 TRBV5-4 TGTGCCAGCAGACTAGCGGGAGGGGGAGATACGCAGTATTTT CASRLAGGGDTQYF
- TRBJ2-3 - TRBV28 TGTGCCAGCAGATTAGGGGGGGTAAGCACAGATACGCAGTATTTT CASRLGGVSTDTQYF
- TRBJ1-1 TRBD1 TRBV6-5 TGTGCCAGCAGTTTAGGGGACAGGGGGGCCACTGAAGCTTTCTTT CASSLGDRGATEAFF
- TRBJ1-3 - TRBV6-5 TGTGCCAGCAGGAATATACTTTCGTCTGGAAACACCATATATTTT CASRNILSSGNTIYF
- TRBJ2-6 - TRBV24-1 TGTGCCACCAGTGATCCCAGGGTCCTGGGCTCTGGGGCCAACGTCCTGACTTTC CATSDPRVLGSGANVLTF
- TRBJ2-5 - TRBV7-2 TGTGCCAGCAGCTTAGTATTCCCAGAGACCCAGTACTTC CASSLVFPETQYF
- TRBJ1-1 TRBD1 TRBV6-5 TGTGCCAGCAGGGCAGGACAGGGGAACACTGAAGCTTTCTTT CASRAGQGNTEAFF
- TRBJ2-1 - TRBV2 TGTGCCAGCAGTTACGGACTGAGGCAGTTCTTC CASSYGLRQFF
- TRBJ2-1 - TRBV5-1 TGCGCCAGCAGCGAATCCTCGTCCCGCATCGACGAGCAGTTCTTC CASSESSSRIDEQFF
- TRBJ1-2 - TRBV18 TGTGCCAGCTCACGAGGACCCAACTATGGCTACACCTTC CASSRGPNYGYTF
- TRBJ2-1 TRBD2 TRBV11-2 TGTGCCAGCAGCTTAAAGTATCTAGCGGATAAGATTGAGCAGTTCTTC CASSLKYLADKIEQFF
- TRBJ1-2 - TRBV19 TGTGCCAGTAGGGTGGGGCCTGACGGCTATGGCTACACCTTC CASRVGPDGYGYTF
- TRBJ2-3 TRBD2 TRBV11-3 TGTGCCAGCAGCTTAGTAACCCTAGCGGGCACAGATACGCAGTATTTT CASSLVTLAGTDTQYF